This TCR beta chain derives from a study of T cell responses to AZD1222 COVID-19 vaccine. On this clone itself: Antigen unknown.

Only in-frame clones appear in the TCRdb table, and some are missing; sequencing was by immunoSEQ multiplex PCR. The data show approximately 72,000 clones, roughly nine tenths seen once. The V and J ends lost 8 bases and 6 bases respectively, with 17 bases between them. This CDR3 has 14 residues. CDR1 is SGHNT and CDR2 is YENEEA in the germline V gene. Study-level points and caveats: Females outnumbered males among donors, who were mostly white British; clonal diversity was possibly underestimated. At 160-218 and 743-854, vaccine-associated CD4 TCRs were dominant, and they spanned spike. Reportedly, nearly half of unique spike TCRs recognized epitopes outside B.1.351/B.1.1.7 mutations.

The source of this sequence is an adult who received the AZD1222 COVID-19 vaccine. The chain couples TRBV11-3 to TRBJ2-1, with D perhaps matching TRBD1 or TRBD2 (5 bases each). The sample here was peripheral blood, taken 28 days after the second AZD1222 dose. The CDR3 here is CASRKTAAGNEQFF. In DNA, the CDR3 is TGTGCCAGCCGAAAGACAGCTGCGGGCAATGAGCAGTTCTTC.